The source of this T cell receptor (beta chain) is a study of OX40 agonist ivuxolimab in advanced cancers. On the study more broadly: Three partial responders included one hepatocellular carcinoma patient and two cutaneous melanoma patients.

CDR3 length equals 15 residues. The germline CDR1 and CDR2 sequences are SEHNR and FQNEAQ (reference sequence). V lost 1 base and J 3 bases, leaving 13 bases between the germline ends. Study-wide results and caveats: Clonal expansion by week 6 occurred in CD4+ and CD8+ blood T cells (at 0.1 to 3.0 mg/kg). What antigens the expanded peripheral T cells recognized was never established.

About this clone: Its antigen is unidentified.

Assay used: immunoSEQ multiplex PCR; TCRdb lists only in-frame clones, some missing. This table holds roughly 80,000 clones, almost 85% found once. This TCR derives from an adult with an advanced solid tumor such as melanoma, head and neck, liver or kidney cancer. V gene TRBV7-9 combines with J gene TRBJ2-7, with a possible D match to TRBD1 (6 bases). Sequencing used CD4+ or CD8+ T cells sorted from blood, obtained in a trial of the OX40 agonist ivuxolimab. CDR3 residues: CASSLGSPGVYEQYF. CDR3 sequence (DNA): TGTGCCAGCAGCTTAGGGTCCCCAGGGGTCTACGAGCAGTACTTC.